These 4 T cell receptor beta chains came from one sample sequenced in a study of T cells in Graves' hyperthyroidism and ophthalmopathy. Amplification of TCR beta CDR3 regions was performed using RNA transcripts as template. When the TCR CDR3 underwent first-round RT-PCR, the HTBI primer set was used. TCRdb re-analysed the multiplex PCR reads in MiXCR, keeping a single row per CDR3 protein. The profile shows 700,000 or so distinct CDR3 sequences, 15% to 20% of them singletons. The sample consisted of blood. The receptors here all came from a man between 18 and 29 years old with Graves' hyperthyroidism.

The rearrangement links TRBV19 to TRBJ1-3; no clear D gene. The CDR3 spans 14 residues. Trimming left V 3 bases short and J 0 bases short, with 6 bases between. In germline, CDR1 is LNHDA, CDR2 SQIVND (reference sequence). The CDR3 bases are TGTGCCAGTAGTATGGCCCACTCTGGAAACACCATATATTTT. It translates to CASSMAHSGNTIYF.

There are many counts of this clonotype. This chain links TRBV27 with TRBJ2-7; D remains unclear. The germline CDR1 and CDR2 sequences are MNHEY and SMNVEV (reference sequence). The V end was cut by 5 bases, the J end by 3 bases, with 14 bases between. The CDR3 sequence is 14 residues long. For the CDR3, the DNA is TGTGCCAGCAGTCCCGACCTAGATGGCTACGAGCAGTACTTC. Protein product: CASSPDLDGYEQYF.

This clonotype occurred many times. The gene calls are TRBV20-1 and TRBJ2-7; TRBD2 aligns across 11 bases. Germline V lookup: CDR1 DFQATT, CDR2 SNEGSKA (reference sequence). The CDR3 is made up of 14 amino acids. The V segment lost 3 bases and the J segment 3 bases; nucleotides outside the gene matches: 4. The CDR3 sequence: CSARPGLADYEQYF. The CDR3 DNA sequence: TGCAGTGCTAGGCCGGGACTAGCGGACTACGAGCAGTACTTC.

This clonotype was picked up a small number of times. The V and J genes are TRBV7-6 and TRBJ1-1; no firm D call. In germline, CDR1 is SGHVS, CDR2 FNYEAQ. Trimming left V 1 base short and J 3 bases short, with 12 bases between. The CDR3 has 15 amino acids. The CDR3 region is CASSLVRDLDTEAFF. The DNA of the CDR3 is TGTGCCAGCAGCTTAGTGAGGGATCTGGACACTGAAGCTTTCTTT.